One sample yielded the 26 T cell receptor beta chains listed below, sequenced in a study of identifying expanded T cells in peripheral blood. TCRdb's table, derived via immunoSEQ multiplex PCR, lists solely in-frame clones and lacks some. The sample has some 90,000 clones, around 87% seen once. Sequenced input: blood. These receptors all stem from a person between 18 and 75 years old in good health.

V and J are TRBV28 and TRBJ1-2; the D is unclear. Trimming took off 7 bases at V and 4 bases at J, with 16 bases between the two ends. This CDR3 is built from 14 residues. Germline assignment: CDR1 MDHEN and CDR2 SYDVKM. CDR3 sequence (DNA): TGTGCCAGCACCGATTCTGGTTTGGCCTATGGCTACACCTTC. Translation gives CASTDSGLAYGYTF.

J is TRBJ2-1 and V is TRBV9; the D is unclear. Germline lookup yields CDR1 SGDLS and CDR2 YYNGEE. The CDR3 extends over 13 amino acids. V lost 0 bases, J lost 3 bases, and 4 bases lay in between. The CDR3 is CASSVGFYNEQFF. CDR3 bases: TGTGCCAGCAGCGTAGGTTTCTACAATGAGCAGTTCTTC.

The chain carries TRBV2 and TRBJ1-5; TRBD1 matches 8 bases. From germline, CDR1 is SNHLY and CDR2 FYNNEI. Trimming cost V 6 bases and J 6 bases; bases outside gene matches: 10. CDR3 length equals 15 residues. CDR3 region: CASRQGAAGGQPQHF. The CDR3, as DNA: TGTGCCAGCAGGCAGGGGGCGGCGGGAGGTCAGCCCCAGCATTTT.

This clone was recorded many times. V and J are TRBV7-2 and TRBJ2-3; D gene unclear. The CDR3 is 14 residues long. V was cut by 5 bases and J by 4 bases, with 13 bases left in between. Germline V CDR1 and CDR2: SGHTA, FQGNSA. Here the CDR3 DNA reads TGTGCCAGCAGCCCCTCGGCGAGCTCAGATACGCAGTATTTT. This encodes CASSPSASSDTQYF.

This chain joins TRBV19 and TRBJ1-1; D uncertain. The V end lost 5 bases, the J end lost 4 bases, and 8 bases lay between the germline ends. The CDR3 is made up of 12 amino acids. Germline CDR1 LNHDA, CDR2 SQIVND (reference sequence). CDR3 loop: CASSLRGTEAFF. CDR3 DNA: TGTGCCAGTAGTCTCCGCGGCACTGAAGCTTTCTTT.

This chain joins TRBV6-5 and TRBJ1-2; D uncertain. CDR1 is MNHEY, CDR2 SVGAGI, per germline. The CDR3 spans 16 residues. With 2 bases removed from V and 2 bases from J, the gap between germline ends came to 15 bases. The CDR3 nucleotides are TGTGCCAGCAGTTACGTGGCAGAAGGAAGGAACTATGGCTACACCTTC. Amino acid sequence: CASSYVAEGRNYGYTF.

The chain employs TRBV4-1 and TRBJ2-7; D perhaps matches TRBD1 (5 bases). The CDR3 totals 15 residues. Germline V CDR1 and CDR2: MGHRA, YSYEKL. Between the trimmed V and J ends, which lost 0 bases and 4 bases, there was a span of 13 bases. Here the CDR3 DNA reads TGCGCCAGCAGCCAAGAGATCCAGGGCTCGTACGAGCAGTACTTC. Protein product: CASSQEIQGSYEQYF.

This chain links TRBV7-8 with TRBJ2-5, with D unresolved. This CDR3 contains 13 residues. The germline gives CDR1 SGHVS, CDR2 FQNEAQ. Deletions cut 2 bases from V and 0 bases from J, with 4 bases between. CDR3 region: CASSLTYQETQYF. The CDR3 DNA sequence: TGTGCCAGCAGCTTAACATACCAAGAGACCCAGTACTTC.

A single count supports this clone. This chain links TRBV10-3 with TRBJ1-2; D is perhaps TRBD1 (5 bases). Germline CDR1 reads ENHRY; CDR2 reads SYGVKD. The CDR3 spans 17 residues. The V and J ends lost 0 bases and 5 bases respectively, with 19 bases between them. CDR3 loop: CAISESFGGSGPYGYTF. The CDR3 DNA follows: TGTGCCATCAGTGAGTCGTTTGGGGGGAGTGGGCCGTATGGCTACACCTTC.

The gene calls are TRBV5-1 and TRBJ1-2; D perhaps matches TRBD1 (6 bases). CDR1 and CDR2 from the germline V gene are SGHRS and YFSETQ. This CDR3 region has 16 residues. With 3 bases removed from V and 1 base from J, the gap between germline ends came to 16 bases. In DNA form, the CDR3 reads TGCGCCAGCAGCTCGAATCCAGGGGAGGTTAACTATGGCTACACCTTC. Its translation is CASSSNPGEVNYGYTF.

The chain links TRBV27 to TRBJ1-6; D uncertain. Trimming removed 0 bases at V and 6 bases at J, with 9 bases between. Germline CDR1 is MNHEY and CDR2 is SMNVEV (reference sequence). The CDR3 sequence is 15 residues long. The CDR3 DNA sequence: TGTGCCAGCAGTTTATCAGTCAGATCTAATTCACCCCTCCACTTT. Residues: CASSLSVRSNSPLHF.

V gene TRBV29-1 combines with J gene TRBJ1-1, with D uncertain. Per germline, CDR1 SQVTM and CDR2 ANQGSEA. The CDR3 is 13 amino acids. Trimming removed 4 bases at V and 0 bases at J, with 9 bases between. The CDR3 DNA is TGCAGCGTTGTCGGACTGATGAACACTGAAGCTTTCTTT. As protein: CSVVGLMNTEAFF.

J is TRBJ2-7 and V is TRBV7-8; tentative D call: TRBD2 (6 bases). Germline V gives CDR1 SGHVS, CDR2 FQNEAQ. V gave up 5 bases and J gave up 4 bases, with 15 bases separating them. This CDR3 spans 14 amino acids. CDR3 in amino acids: CASSPSETEYEQYF. The DNA for the CDR3 is TGTGCCAGCAGCCCTAGCGAGACAGAATACGAGCAGTACTTC.

The chain is built from TRBV7-9 and TRBJ2-7; possibly TRBD2 for D (6 bases). The germline V and J ends were trimmed by 5 bases and 3 bases, with 23 bases remaining between them. The CDR3 runs 17 residues. The germline V gene has CDR1 SEHNR and CDR2 FQNEAQ (reference sequence). This CDR3 reads CASSPRPVSSGLYEQYF. The CDR3 DNA sequence: TGTGCCAGCAGCCCCCGTCCGGTATCATCGGGACTCTACGAGCAGTACTTC.

By share, this clone counts as medium-sized. The chain uses TRBV2 and TRBJ2-3, with 7 nucleotides matching TRBD2. The V and J ends lost 5 bases and 2 bases, in that order; junction bases with no gene match: 1. Germline CDR1 and CDR2: SNHLY and FYNNEI. The CDR3 covers 13 residues. The CDR3 DNA reads as TGTGCCAGCAGTCGGGACTACACAGATACGCAGTATTTT. Its translation: CASSRDYTDTQYF.

The CDR3 DNA follows: TGCGCCAGCAGCTTGGGACGGACACAGGAAAAACTGTTTTTT. Translation: CASSLGRTQEKLFF. V gene TRBV5-1 combines with J gene TRBJ1-4; perhaps TRBD1 as D (5 bases). Germline values: CDR1 SGHRS, CDR2 YFSETQ. CDR3 size: 14 residues. Trimming took off 0 bases at V and 8 bases at J, with 11 bases between the two ends.

The chain has TRBV7-9 and TRBJ1-1; tentative D call: TRBD1 (5 bases). V lost 2 bases and J lost 4, with 17 bases in between. The CDR3 length is 16 residues. Germline V gene data show CDR1 as SEHNR and CDR2 as FQNEAQ (reference sequence). CDR3 amino acids: CASSLHRWRYSTEAFF. The CDR3 DNA follows: TGTGCCAGCAGCTTACACAGGTGGCGATATAGCACTGAAGCTTTCTTT.

There are a few counts of this clone. The chain carries TRBV6-4 and TRBJ2-7; a weak D match, TRBD1 (5 bases). The CDR3 spans 15 residues. The ends were cut back, 3 bases at V and 2 bases at J, with 14 bases in the middle. Germline CDR1 is MRHNA and CDR2 is SNTAGT. This CDR3 reads CASSEGPGRAYEQYF. The CDR3, as DNA: TGTGCCAGCAGTGAGGGCCCCGGCAGGGCCTACGAGCAGTACTTC.

This sequence joins TRBV11-2 and TRBJ1-2; D not certain. Trimming removed 7 bases from V and 2 bases from J, with 14 bases in between. Germline CDR1 SGHAT, CDR2 FQNNGV. This CDR3 is 14 amino acids long. CDR3 nucleotides: TGTGCCAGCACGCTGGACCGGGTCAACTATGGCTACACCTTC. This gives the protein CASTLDRVNYGYTF.

This clone has only a few counts. The sample holds other DNA sequences that translate to the same CDR3. The chain recombines TRBV7-8 with TRBJ2-1, with no clear D. The CDR3 runs 12 residues. In germline, CDR1 is SGHVS, CDR2 FQNEAQ. The ends were cut back, 1 base at V and 7 bases at J, with 5 bases in the middle. The CDR3 sequence: CASSLGENEQFF. The DNA of the CDR3 is TGTGCCAGCAGCTTAGGCGAGAATGAGCAGTTCTTC. The variable domain in full, completed from reference TRBV7-8 and TRBJ2-1, reads GAGVSQSPRYKVAKRGQDVALRCDPISGHVSLFWYQQALGQGPEFLTYFQNEAQLDKSGLPSDRFFAERPEGSVSTLKIQRTQQEDSAVYLCASSLGENEQFFGPGTRLTVL.

This chain connects TRBV6-5 to TRBJ2-7; a weak D match, TRBD1 (6 bases). V lost 0 bases and J 7 bases, leaving 10 bases between the germline ends. This CDR3 has 13 amino acids. Germline CDR1 and CDR2: MNHEY and SVGAGI. Here the CDR3 DNA reads TGTGCCAGCAGTTACTCGACAGGAACAGAGCAGTACTTC. Its translation: CASSYSTGTEQYF.

V gene TRBV7-9 combines with J gene TRBJ1-1, with a tentative D call TRBD1 (6 bases). Trimming cost V 0 bases and J 3 bases, with 11 bases left between them. There are 15 residues in the CDR3. In germline, CDR1 is SEHNR, CDR2 FQNEAQ (reference sequence). In nucleotides, the CDR3 is TGTGCCAGCAGCTTAGCGTCAGGGGCCGACACTGAAGCTTTCTTT. It translates to CASSLASGADTEAFF.

The chain couples TRBV18 to TRBJ2-5; TRBD1 agrees at 8 bases. Looked up from germline, CDR1 is KGHSH and CDR2 is LQKENI. The J segment lost 5 bases and the V segment lost 3 bases, leaving 2 bases of the junction unmatched. The CDR3 loop spans 13 amino acids. The CDR3 nucleotides read TGTGCCAGCTCACCGGACAGGGCGGAGACCCAGTACTTC. Translating gives CASSPDRAETQYF.

This sequence joins TRBV7-9 and TRBJ2-3; D is uncertain. V lost 2 bases, J lost 4 bases, and 7 bases lay in between. Germline loops: CDR1 SEHNR, CDR2 FQNEAQ (reference sequence). There are 13 residues in the CDR3. In DNA, the CDR3 is TGTGCCAGCAGCTTAACCGCGGCAGATACGCAGTATTTT. Translation gives CASSLTAADTQYF.

The chain uses TRBV4-3 and TRBJ2-1, with 11 bases lining up with TRBD2. The CDR3 extends over 16 amino acids. Losses at the gene ends were 6 bases for V and 5 bases for J; bases not matched to a gene: 9. Germline V gives CDR1 LGHNA, CDR2 YSLEER. CDR3 sequence (DNA): TGCGCCAGCAGTTATTCCGGGACTAGCGGAAACAATGAGCAGTTCTTC. Translating it yields CASSYSGTSGNNEQFF.

The chain joins TRBV9 to TRBJ1-3; tentative D call: TRBD1 (5 bases). Trimming stripped 4 bases from V and 0 bases from J, with 17 bases between. CDR1 and CDR2 (germline): SGDLS, YYNGEE. This CDR3 comprises 17 residues. CDR3 nucleotides: TGTGCCAGCAGCCTCCGGGGAGGGGATTCCTCTGGAAACACCATATATTTT. Residues: CASSLRGGDSSGNTIYF.